This entry features one TCR beta chain sequence. How the authors handled the data: From reference gene primer amplification, estimates of nucleated cell counts were derived. Assay: immunoSEQ multiplex PCR; the TCRdb copy retains only in-frame clones and omits some. V and J calls and clone size are copied from that table; D and trimming were computed from the DNA. The table lists some 120,000 clones, 81% of them singletons. The data are from a study of blood T cell repertoires in COVID-19. Study details: The analysed material was cDNA or gDNA that came from T cells, B-cell-depleted T cells, or PBMCs.

Trimming took 4 bases from V and 1 from J; bases not matched to a gene: 12. From germline, CDR1 is SGHDT and CDR2 YYEEEE. CDR3 length: 19 amino acids. This TCR derives from a man aged 25-45 years with COVID-19, enrolled during active disease. Input material: peripheral blood. The rearrangement links TRBV5-6 to TRBJ2-6, with 9 bases identical to TRBD1. The CDR3 bases are TGTGCCAGCAGCGGGGACACCGGGACAGGGCCTTCTGGGGCCAACGTCCTGACTTTC. Protein: CASSGDTGTGPSGANVLTF.